This T cell receptor beta chain derives from a study of CD8+ T cells in alopecia areata. Whole-study findings and limits: Having just one nonresponder leaves the connection between baseline CD8+ expansion and response unresolved. Persistence of many expanded lesional clones was seen in scalp and blood during tofacitinib.

Investigators isolated RNA and reverse transcribed it into cDNA to act as the sequencing template. Here immunoSEQ multiplex PCR was the method, and the copy in TCRdb shows in-frame clones only, minus some. Among 90,000 to 100,000 clones listed, 61% were seen once. Concerning this clone itself: Its antigen is undetermined.

Noted treatment: oral pan-JAK inhibitor, 5-10 mg twice daily. It was from alopecia areata patients that lesional scalp punch biopsies and peripheral blood were collected. A FACSAria was used to sort CD4+ and CD8+ T cells. These cells came from PBMCs. Trimming left V 1 base short and J 0 bases short, with 12 bases between. CDR1 is MGHRA, CDR2 YSYEKL, per germline. CDR3 length: 16 residues. This chain uses TRBV4-1 with TRBJ1-2; D is unclear. Specimen: CD8+ T cells sorted from blood, collected at week 4, from a patient treated with tofacitinib. This receptor was identified in a human donor with alopecia areata. DNA for the CDR3: TGCGCCAGCAGCCAAGTTGCCAGGAAAGCTAACTATGGCTACACCTTC. It yields the protein CASSQVARKANYGYTF.